The source of this T cell receptor (beta chain) is a study of metastatic and nonmetastatic thyroid tumors (dated by TCRdb to 2018 to 2020). General notes on the study: For patients with malignant and with benign thyroid disease, the researchers compared repertoires between peripheral blood samples and tumor or nodule tissue samples.

Library preparation used PCR. Sequencing relied on an Illumina HiSeq 4000. High-throughput sequencing was used to profile the TCR beta-chain CDR3 region of every patient. The authors' analysis ran thus. A classifier to discriminate distant-metastatic papillary thyroid cancer patients was built from CDR3 differences across clinicopathological groups. To measure repertoire diversity the researchers used the Shannon index, while the Morisita-Horn index served to gauge how similar the tumor and blood repertoires were. TCRdb reworked the public reads: Q25 trimming with fastp, MiXCR clone assembly, productive beta chains retained. These V and J calls are TCRdb output, not the study's own analysis. Counted in this sample were about 5,000 clones; approximately 32% of them appeared once. The top ten constitute roughly 9.6% of the sample. The paper as a whole reports these results and caveats: TCR beta diversity was reported as significantly higher in malignant tumors than in benign nodules, in both blood and tumor samples.

This clone counts as large (0.1 to 1%). Its antigen remains unidentified. Per-base quality was not reported, and no clone a single base away is much larger than it. None of the patients had been given any treatment before thyroid surgery. Using T-cell receptor beta sequencing, the researchers looked back retrospectively at clinical samples from patients, gathered between about 2012 and 2019. Sequencing used adjacent normal tissue. The receptor was derived from a female donor with papillary thyroid cancer or a benign thyroid nodule (not recorded which). Some clones in this sample may be carry-over from other donors' samples.

The CDR3 sequence is CASSPTRDGYTF. The DNA reads as follows: TGTGCCAGCAGCCCCACCCGGGATGGCTACACCTTC. This chain joins TRBV6-2 or TRBV6-3 to TRBJ1-2; confidence is insufficient to name the D gene. A distance of 11 bases separates the germline ends of V and J, which lose 6 bases and 6 bases respectively. There are 12 amino acids in the CDR3, from cysteine to phenylalanine inclusive. Only the CDR3 DNA is retained, 36 bases long and in frame from the first base. CDR1 is given as MNHEY and CDR2 as SVGEGT, both from the germline V gene.